Included here is one T cell receptor beta chain sequence, with context. Its antigen is currently unknown. CDR3 length: 18 residues. V was clipped by 2 bases and J by 3 bases; unmatched bases: 12. The germline V gene encodes CDR1 SGHNT and CDR2 YYREEE (reference sequence). Vbeta (60) and Jbeta (13) primers were used in the PCR. Clones were read by immunoSEQ multiplex PCR, and TCRdb kept only the in-frame ones, dropping some. The sample shows just over 150,000 clones, around 83% of them seen only once. The sample is drawn from a study of cytomegalovirus exposure and HLA in healthy donors. Study conclusions and caveats: Published work reported that the classifier diagnosed cytomegalovirus status with high specificity and sensitivity. Among the most significant clusters, several appeared linked to common viral pathogens in a later analysis.

The V call is TRBV5-4, the J call TRBJ1-3; 9 bases are a match to TRBD1. What was sequenced was PBMCs. The clonotype originates from a man aged 18-30 years in good health and CMV-seropositive. Here the CDR3 reads CASSLGAGQGRNGNTIYF. CDR3 sequence (DNA): TGTGCCAGCAGCTTAGGAGCGGGACAGGGACGTAATGGAAACACCATATATTTT.